These 18 T cell receptor beta chains were sequenced from one sample in a study of PD-1 blockade in classical Hodgkin lymphoma. Noted time point: cycle 4 day 1 (C4D1), after more than five weeks of nivolumab. Relapses following autologous stem cell transplantation were seen in all patients, with brentuximab vedotin exposure varying. Thawed PBMCs were the source of CD4+ T cells, purified by magnetic negative selection. Repertoires were generated with immunoSEQ multiplex PCR, while TCRdb's copy carries only in-frame clones and drops some. The repertoire includes several thousand clones, more than 75% of them detected once, and approximately 1.5% sits in the top ten. Sequencing used CD4+ T cells from blood, obtained before the fourth cycle of nivolumab. These receptors came from a human donor with classical Hodgkin lymphoma.

The rearrangement links TRBV19 to TRBJ1-6; unclear D gene. Germline V gene sequence: CDR1 LNHDA, CDR2 SQIVND (reference sequence). V was clipped by 5 bases and J by 7 bases, with 21 bases between them. The CDR3 is 17 amino acids. For the CDR3, the DNA is TGTGCCAGTAGTTCGGCCCAGCGGACTATTTCGAATTCACCCCTCCACTTT. Protein sequence: CASSSAQRTISNSPLHF.

CDR3 nucleotides: TGTGCCAGTAGTGACCCCGGTCAGCCCCAGCATTTT. Residues: CASSDPGQPQHF. The chain couples TRBV19 to TRBJ1-5; no reliable D call. Germline CDR1 is LNHDA and CDR2 is SQIVND (reference sequence). The length of the CDR3 is 12 residues. Deletions cut 5 bases from V and 6 bases from J, with 8 bases between.

This chain uses TRBV11-2 with TRBJ1-1; D perhaps matches TRBD1 (6 bases). V was clipped by 2 bases and J by 1 base, with 20 bases between them. CDR1 and CDR2 (germline): SGHAT, FQNNGV. The CDR3 has 18 residues. The DNA for the CDR3 is TGTGCCAGCAGCTTAACCTTGACAGGAAGAGGGAAGAACACTGAAGCTTTCTTT. This translates into CASSLTLTGRGKNTEAFF. Variable domain in full (rest from reference TRBV11-2 and TRBJ1-1): EAGVAQSPRYKIIEKRQSVAFWCNPISGHATLYWYQQILGQGPKLLIQFQNNGVVDDSQLPKDRFSAERLKGVDSTLKIQPAKLEDSAVYLCASSLTLTGRGKNTEAFFGQGTRLTVV.

This rearrangement joins TRBV6-5 to TRBJ1-1; 8 bases agree with TRBD1. The germline CDR1 and CDR2 sequences are MNHEY and SVGAGI. Unmatched junction bases numbered 8, after V lost 6 bases and J lost 8 bases. CDR3 length equals 13 residues. The DNA for the CDR3 is TGTGCCAGCAGATTTACAGGGGGGCTCGAAGCTTTCTTT. Translation: CASRFTGGLEAFF.

This clone was picked up a small number of times. V is TRBV2 and J is TRBJ1-2, with D perhaps matching TRBD1 (6 bases). This CDR3 comprises 14 residues. Deletions cut 0 bases from V and 7 bases from J, with 12 bases between. CDR1 SNHLY and CDR2 FYNNEI come from the germline V gene. The DNA for the CDR3 is TGTGCCAGCAGTGAAGCTCGGGGGGCAGGTGGCTACACCTTC. This gives the protein CASSEARGAGGYTF.

V and J are TRBV6-5 and TRBJ1-2; 9 nucleotides align to TRBD1. CDR1 MNHEY and CDR2 SVGAGI come from the germline V gene. This CDR3 has 15 amino acids. Trimming cost V 7 bases and J 0 bases; bases outside gene matches: 6. This CDR3 is CASKTTGGTNYGYTF. Here the CDR3 DNA reads TGTGCCAGCAAAACTACAGGGGGCACTAACTATGGCTACACCTTC.

The V and J genes are TRBV7-6 and TRBJ2-7; 7 positions agree with TRBD2. V was clipped by 1 base and J by 2 bases; unmatched bases: 5. Germline V CDR1 and CDR2: SGHVS, FNYEAQ. The CDR3 contains 15 residues. The CDR3 nucleotides are TGTGCCAGCAGCTTAGGGACTAGGCTACCCTACGAGCAGTACTTC. Translation gives CASSLGTRLPYEQYF.

The J gene is TRBJ2-1, the V gene TRBV12-5; 7 positions agree with TRBD1. The J segment lost 9 bases and the V segment lost 6 bases, leaving 8 bases of the junction unmatched. From germline, CDR1 is LGHNT and CDR2 FRNRAP. This CDR3 has 13 amino acids. CDR3 residues: CASGTGEFGEQFF. The CDR3 region has the DNA TGTGCTAGTGGAACAGGGGAGTTTGGTGAGCAGTTCTTC.

The rearrangement uses TRBV5-6 and TRBJ1-2; 7 bases match TRBD1. The CDR3 consists of 17 residues. Germline loops: CDR1 SGHDT, CDR2 YYEEEE. The trim removed 0 bases at V and 6 bases at J, leaving 14 bases unmatched. The CDR3 DNA sequence: TGTGCCAGCAGCTTGGGACAGGGCTTAATGGAAAGTGATGGCTACACCTTC. Translated: CASSLGQGLMESDGYTF.

This sequence joins TRBV30 and TRBJ2-3; no firm D call. CDR3 size: 16 residues. Trimming left V 2 bases short and J 3 bases short, with 18 bases between. The V gene's germline CDR1 is GTSNPN and CDR2 SVGIG (reference sequence). The CDR3 DNA follows: TGTGCCTGGAGTTATGTTAGGTTCGCAAAGACAGATACGCAGTATTTT. This translates into CAWSYVRFAKTDTQYF.

V gene TRBV6-5 combines with J gene TRBJ1-1; D ambiguous. Germline CDR1 and CDR2: MNHEY and SVGAGI. The CDR3 contains 14 residues. The V end was cut by 1 base, the J end by 4 bases, with 10 bases between. Here the CDR3 reads CASSYLPWSTEAFF. CDR3 sequence (DNA): TGTGCCAGCAGTTACTTGCCCTGGAGCACTGAAGCTTTCTTT.

This chain uses TRBV25-1 with TRBJ1-4, with D unclear. The CDR3 runs 11 residues. Trimming took 7 bases from V and 5 from J, leaving 5 bases between them. Germline V CDR1 and CDR2: MGHDK, SYGVNS. This CDR3 is CASKGNEKLFF. CDR3 sequence (DNA): TGTGCCAGCAAGGGAAATGAAAAACTGTTTTTT.

The chain is built from TRBV11-2 and TRBJ2-3; D ambiguous. Germline V gene sequence: CDR1 SGHAT, CDR2 FQNNGV. V lost 2 bases, J lost 0 bases, and 9 bases lay in between. This CDR3 has 15 residues. CDR3 bases: TGTGCCAGCAGCTTACGGCTAGGCAGCACAGATACGCAGTATTTT. As protein: CASSLRLGSTDTQYF.

The chain has TRBV6-5 and TRBJ2-7; 7 nucleotides match TRBD1. This CDR3 has 16 amino acids. Germline trimming cut 4 bases from V and 4 bases from J; bases unmatched to any gene: 13. CDR1 is MNHEY and CDR2 is SVGAGI in the germline V gene. The DNA for the CDR3 is TGTGCCAGCAGTTTAAGCCCCGACAGGGTGGGGTACGAGCAGTACTTC. It codes for CASSLSPDRVGYEQYF.

J is TRBJ2-7 and V is TRBV6-5; D may be TRBD1 (5 bases). CDR1 is MNHEY and CDR2 is SVGAGI in the germline V gene. V dropped 6 bases and J dropped 2 bases, with 14 bases sitting between them. The CDR3 length is 14 residues. This CDR3 is CASSTLGVPYEQYF. As DNA, the CDR3 is TGTGCCAGCAGCACCCTAGGGGTCCCCTACGAGCAGTACTTC.

V and J are TRBV6-1 and TRBJ2-5; the D gene is possibly TRBD2 (5 bases). The germline V and J ends were trimmed by 2 bases and 2 bases, with 18 bases remaining between them. Looked up from germline, CDR1 is MNHNS and CDR2 is SASEGT. The CDR3 has 17 amino acids. CDR3 sequence reads: CASSELPGGRLQETQYF. Here the CDR3 DNA reads TGTGCCAGCAGTGAATTACCTGGCGGGCGCTTACAAGAGACCCAGTACTTC.

This rearrangement joins TRBV10-3 to TRBJ2-1, with 7 positions matching TRBD2. V dropped 0 bases and J dropped 3; count of bases not matched to a gene: 17. The CDR3 runs 20 residues. The germline V gene has CDR1 ENHRY and CDR2 SYGVKD. This chain's CDR3 is CAISESRIGASGGYYNEQFF. The CDR3, as DNA: TGTGCCATCAGTGAGTCGCGAATCGGAGCGTCGGGGGGATACTACAATGAGCAGTTCTTC.

The sample holds one count of this clone. This rearrangement joins TRBV7-6 to TRBJ2-1, with D perhaps matching TRBD2 (5 bases). The V and J ends lost 7 bases and 5 bases respectively, with 21 bases between them. The V gene's germline CDR1 is SGHVS and CDR2 FNYEAQ. The CDR3 totals 16 residues. This CDR3 is CASTPYRDPLNNEQFF. The CDR3, as DNA: TGTGCCAGCACACCTTACCGGGATCCTCTGAACAATGAGCAGTTCTTC.